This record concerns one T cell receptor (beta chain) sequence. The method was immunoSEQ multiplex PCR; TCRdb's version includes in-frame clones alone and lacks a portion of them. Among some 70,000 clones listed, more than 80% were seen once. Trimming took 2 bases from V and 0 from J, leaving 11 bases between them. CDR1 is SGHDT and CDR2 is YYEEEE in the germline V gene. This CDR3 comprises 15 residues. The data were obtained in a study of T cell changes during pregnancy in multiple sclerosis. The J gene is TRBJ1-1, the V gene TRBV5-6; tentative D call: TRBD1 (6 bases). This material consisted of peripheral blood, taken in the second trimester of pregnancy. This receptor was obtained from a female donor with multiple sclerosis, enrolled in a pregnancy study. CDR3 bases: TGTGCCAGCAGCTTTGGACAGACCATGAACACTGAAGCTTTCTTT. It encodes CASSFGQTMNTEAFF.